The clone carrying this T cell receptor (beta chain) has a handful of counts. Germline V gives CDR1 LGHDT, CDR2 YNNKEL (reference sequence). Deletions cut 4 bases from V and 3 bases from J, with 13 bases between. The CDR3 is 14 residues long. MiXCR, applied by TCRdb to the 5' RACE reads, yields one record per CDR3 protein. The table shows hundreds of thousands of distinct CDR3 sequences, with around 19% occurring only once. This sample stems from a study of T-cell memory formation after mild COVID-19. The source is a man aged 18-30 years who had mild COVID-19 (a few samples of this study predate the infection). Cell type and time point are not known. Sequencing was done on a sample of PBMCs or a T cell subset sorted from them (not recorded which). This chain joins TRBV3-1 and TRBJ2-7; tentative D call: TRBD2 (5 bases). This CDR3 reads CASSREGTLYEQYF. The DNA of the CDR3 is TGTGCCAGCAGCCGAGAGGGCACGCTCTACGAGCAGTACTTC.